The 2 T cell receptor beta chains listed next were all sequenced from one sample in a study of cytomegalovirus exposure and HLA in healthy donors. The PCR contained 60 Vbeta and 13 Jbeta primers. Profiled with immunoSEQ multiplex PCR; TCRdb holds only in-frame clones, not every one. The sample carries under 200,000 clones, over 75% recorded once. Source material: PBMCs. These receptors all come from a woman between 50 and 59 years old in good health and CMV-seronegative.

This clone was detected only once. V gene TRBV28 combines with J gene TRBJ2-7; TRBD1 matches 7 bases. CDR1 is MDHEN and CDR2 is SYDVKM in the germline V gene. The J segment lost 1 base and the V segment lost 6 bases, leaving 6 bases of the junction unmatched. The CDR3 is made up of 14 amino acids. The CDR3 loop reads CASSINRGSYEQYF. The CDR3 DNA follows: TGTGCCAGCAGCATAAACAGGGGTTCCTACGAGCAGTACTTC.

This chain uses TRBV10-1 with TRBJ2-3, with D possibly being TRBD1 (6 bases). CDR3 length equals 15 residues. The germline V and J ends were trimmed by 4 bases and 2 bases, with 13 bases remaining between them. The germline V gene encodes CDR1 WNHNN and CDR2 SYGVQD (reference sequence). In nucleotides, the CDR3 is TGCGCCAGCAGTGCTTCTACAGGGCACACAGATACGCAGTATTTT. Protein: CASSASTGHTDTQYF.